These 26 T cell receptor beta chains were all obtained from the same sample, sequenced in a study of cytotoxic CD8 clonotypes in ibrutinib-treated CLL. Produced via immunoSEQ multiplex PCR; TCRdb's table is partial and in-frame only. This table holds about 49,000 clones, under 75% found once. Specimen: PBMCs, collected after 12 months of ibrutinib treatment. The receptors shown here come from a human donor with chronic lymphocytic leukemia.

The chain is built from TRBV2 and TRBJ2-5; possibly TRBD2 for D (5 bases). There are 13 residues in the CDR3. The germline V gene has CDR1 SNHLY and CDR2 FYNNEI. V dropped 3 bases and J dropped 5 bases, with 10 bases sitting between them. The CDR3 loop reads CASSEMGAETQYF. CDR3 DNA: TGTGCCAGCAGTGAGATGGGAGCGGAGACCCAGTACTTC. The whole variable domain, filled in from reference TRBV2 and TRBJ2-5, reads EPEVTQTPSHQVTQMGQEVILRCVPISNHLYFYWYRQILGQKVEFLVSFYNNEISEKSEIFDDQFSVERPDGSNFTLKIRSTKLEDSAMYFCASSEMGAETQYFGPGTRLLVL.

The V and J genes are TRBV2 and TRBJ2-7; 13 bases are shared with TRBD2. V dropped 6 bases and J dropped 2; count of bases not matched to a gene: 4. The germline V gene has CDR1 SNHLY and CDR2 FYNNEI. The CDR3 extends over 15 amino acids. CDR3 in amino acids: CASRPGTSGTYEQYF. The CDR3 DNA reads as TGTGCCAGCAGACCCGGGACTAGCGGGACCTACGAGCAGTACTTC. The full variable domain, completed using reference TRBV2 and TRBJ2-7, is EPEVTQTPSHQVTQMGQEVILRCVPISNHLYFYWYRQILGQKVEFLVSFYNNEISEKSEIFDDQFSVERPDGSNFTLKIRSTKLEDSAMYFCASRPGTSGTYEQYFGPGTRLTVT.

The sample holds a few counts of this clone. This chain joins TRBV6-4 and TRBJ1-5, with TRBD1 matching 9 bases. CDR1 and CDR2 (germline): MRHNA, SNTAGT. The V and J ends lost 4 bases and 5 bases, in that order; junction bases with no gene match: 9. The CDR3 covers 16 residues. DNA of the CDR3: TGTGCCAGCAGTGGCCCGGGGGGGGACAGGGATCAGCCCCAGCATTTT. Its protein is CASSGPGGDRDQPQHF.

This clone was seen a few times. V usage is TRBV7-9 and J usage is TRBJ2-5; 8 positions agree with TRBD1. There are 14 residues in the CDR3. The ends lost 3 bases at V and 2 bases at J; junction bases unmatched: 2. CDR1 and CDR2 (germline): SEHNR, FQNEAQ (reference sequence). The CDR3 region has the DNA TGTGCCAGCAGCTTCCGGACAGGGCAAGAGACCCAGTACTTC. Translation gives CASSFRTGQETQYF.

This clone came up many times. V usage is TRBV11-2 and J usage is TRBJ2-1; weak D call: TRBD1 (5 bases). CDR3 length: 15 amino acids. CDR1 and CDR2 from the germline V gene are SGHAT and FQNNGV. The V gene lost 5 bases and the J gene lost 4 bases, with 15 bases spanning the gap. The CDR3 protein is CASSRPGLPYNEQFF. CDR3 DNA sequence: TGTGCCAGCAGCCGACCAGGGCTCCCGTACAATGAGCAGTTCTTC.

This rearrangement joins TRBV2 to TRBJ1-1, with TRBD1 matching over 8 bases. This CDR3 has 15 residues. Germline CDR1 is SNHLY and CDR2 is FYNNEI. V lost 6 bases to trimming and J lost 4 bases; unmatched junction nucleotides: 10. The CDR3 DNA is TGTGCCAGCAGGGTTCAGGGGGCCAGTGGCACTGAAGCTTTCTTT. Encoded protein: CASRVQGASGTEAFF.

DNA of the CDR3: TGTGCCTGGAGTACAAAGTCCAATCAGCCCCAGCATTTT. Amino acid sequence: CAWSTKSNQPQHF. The chain links TRBV30 to TRBJ1-5, with unresolved D. Germline V gene sequence: CDR1 GTSNPN, CDR2 SVGIG (reference sequence). The V and J ends lost 2 bases and 3 bases respectively, with 8 bases between them. This CDR3 has 13 amino acids. The variable domain in full, completed from reference TRBV30 and TRBJ1-5, reads SQTIHQWPATLVQPVGSPLSLECTVEGTSNPNLYWYRQAAGRGLQLLFYSVGIGQISSEVPQNLSASRPQDRQFILSSKKLLLSDSGFYLCAWSTKSNQPQHFGDGTRLSIL.

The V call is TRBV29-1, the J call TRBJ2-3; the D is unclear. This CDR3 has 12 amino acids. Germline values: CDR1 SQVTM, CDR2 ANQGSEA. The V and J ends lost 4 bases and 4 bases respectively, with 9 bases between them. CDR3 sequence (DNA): TGCAGCGTTGTGTTCTCCTCAGATACGCAGTATTTT. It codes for CSVVFSSDTQYF.

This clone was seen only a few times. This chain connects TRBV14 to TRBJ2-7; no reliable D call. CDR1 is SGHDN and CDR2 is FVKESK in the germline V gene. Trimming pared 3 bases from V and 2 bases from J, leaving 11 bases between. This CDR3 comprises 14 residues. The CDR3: CASSQPSGAYEQYF. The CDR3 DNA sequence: TGTGCCAGCAGCCAGCCCTCCGGAGCCTACGAGCAGTACTTC.

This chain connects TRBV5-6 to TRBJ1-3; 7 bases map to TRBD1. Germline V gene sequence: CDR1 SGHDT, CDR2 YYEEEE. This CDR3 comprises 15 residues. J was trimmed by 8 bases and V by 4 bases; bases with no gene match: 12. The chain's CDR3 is CASSRNRGGVDTIYF. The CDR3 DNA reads TGTGCCAGCAGCCGTAACAGGGGAGGTGTGGACACCATATATTTT.

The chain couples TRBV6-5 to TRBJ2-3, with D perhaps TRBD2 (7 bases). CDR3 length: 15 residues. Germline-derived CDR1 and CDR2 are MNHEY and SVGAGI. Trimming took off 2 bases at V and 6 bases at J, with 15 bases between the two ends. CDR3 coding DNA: TGTGCCAGCAGTTACACCCGGGGGGCCTTGGATACGCAGTATTTT. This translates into CASSYTRGALDTQYF.

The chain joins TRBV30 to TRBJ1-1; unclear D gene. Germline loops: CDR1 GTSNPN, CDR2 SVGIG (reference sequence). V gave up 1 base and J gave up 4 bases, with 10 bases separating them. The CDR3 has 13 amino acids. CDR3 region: CAWSAQERTEAFF. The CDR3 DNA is TGTGCCTGGAGTGCCCAGGAGCGCACTGAAGCTTTCTTT.

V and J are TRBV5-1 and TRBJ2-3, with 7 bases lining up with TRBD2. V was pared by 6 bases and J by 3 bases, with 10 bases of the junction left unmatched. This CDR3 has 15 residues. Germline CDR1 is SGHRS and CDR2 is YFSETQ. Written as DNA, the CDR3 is TGCGCCAGCACCCAGGACGGGGGGAGTACAGATACGCAGTATTTT. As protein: CASTQDGGSTDTQYF.

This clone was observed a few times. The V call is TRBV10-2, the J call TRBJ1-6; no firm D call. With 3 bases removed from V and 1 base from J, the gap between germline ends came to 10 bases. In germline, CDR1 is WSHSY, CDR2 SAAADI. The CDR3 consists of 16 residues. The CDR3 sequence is CASSEWARSYNSPLHF. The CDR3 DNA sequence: TGCGCCAGCAGTGAATGGGCAAGGTCCTATAATTCACCCCTCCACTTT.

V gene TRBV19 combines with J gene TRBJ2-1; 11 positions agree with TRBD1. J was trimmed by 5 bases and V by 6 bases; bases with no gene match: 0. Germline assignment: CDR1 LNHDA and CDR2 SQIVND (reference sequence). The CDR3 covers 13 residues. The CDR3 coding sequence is TGTGCCAGTAGGGACAGGGGGCACAATGAGCAGTTCTTC. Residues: CASRDRGHNEQFF.

Here the CDR3 DNA reads TGCGCCAGCAGCTTAGCCGGCATGAACACTGAAGCTTTCTTT. Translating gives CASSLAGMNTEAFF. The rearrangement joins TRBV5-1 to TRBJ1-1, with D unresolved. Trimming left V 2 bases short and J 0 bases short, with 8 bases between. The CDR3 covers 14 residues. Germline-derived CDR1 and CDR2 are SGHRS and YFSETQ.

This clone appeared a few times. The CDR3 protein is CAISGDRGNYGYTF. In nucleotides, the CDR3 is TGTGCCATCAGTGGGGACAGGGGGAACTATGGCTACACCTTC. The chain combines TRBV10-3 with TRBJ1-2; TRBD1 aligns across 11 bases. This CDR3 is built from 14 residues. The ends lost 4 bases at V and 2 bases at J; junction bases unmatched: 0. Germline CDR1 ENHRY, CDR2 SYGVKD.

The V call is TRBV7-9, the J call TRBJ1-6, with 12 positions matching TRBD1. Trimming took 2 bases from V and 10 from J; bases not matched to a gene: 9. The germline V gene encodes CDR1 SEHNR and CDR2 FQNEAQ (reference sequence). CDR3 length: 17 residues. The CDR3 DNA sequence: TGTGCCAGCAGCTTACCGAGGGGACAGGGGGCTAGGTCACCCCTCCACTTT. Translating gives CASSLPRGQGARSPLHF.

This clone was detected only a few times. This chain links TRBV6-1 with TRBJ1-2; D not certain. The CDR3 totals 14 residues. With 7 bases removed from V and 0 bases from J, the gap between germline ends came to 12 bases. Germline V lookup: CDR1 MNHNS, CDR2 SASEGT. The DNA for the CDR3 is TGTGCCAGCACGTCTTCGGGGTCTAACTATGGCTACACCTTC. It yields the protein CASTSSGSNYGYTF.

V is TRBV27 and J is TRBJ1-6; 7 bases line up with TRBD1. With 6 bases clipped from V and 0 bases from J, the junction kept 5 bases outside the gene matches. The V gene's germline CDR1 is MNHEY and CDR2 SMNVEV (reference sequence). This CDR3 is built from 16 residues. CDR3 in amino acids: CASSPDRSSYNSPLHF. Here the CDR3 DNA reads TGTGCCAGCAGCCCGGACAGGAGCTCCTATAATTCACCCCTCCACTTT.

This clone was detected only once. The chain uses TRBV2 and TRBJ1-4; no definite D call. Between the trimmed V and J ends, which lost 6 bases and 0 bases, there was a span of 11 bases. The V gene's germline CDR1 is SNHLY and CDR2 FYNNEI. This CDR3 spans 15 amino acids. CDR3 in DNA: TGTGCCAGCAGAGCGGGGTTGTCAACTAATGAAAAACTGTTTTTT. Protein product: CASRAGLSTNEKLFF.

CDR3 residues: CASSATTAGGNTEAFF. The DNA of the CDR3 is TGTGCCAGCAGCGCCACAACTGCAGGGGGCAACACTGAAGCTTTCTTT. This sequence joins TRBV7-3 and TRBJ1-1, with 8 bases fitting TRBD1. From germline, CDR1 is SGHTA and CDR2 FQGTGA. The trim removed 5 bases at V and 2 bases at J, leaving 10 bases unmatched. The CDR3 consists of 16 residues.

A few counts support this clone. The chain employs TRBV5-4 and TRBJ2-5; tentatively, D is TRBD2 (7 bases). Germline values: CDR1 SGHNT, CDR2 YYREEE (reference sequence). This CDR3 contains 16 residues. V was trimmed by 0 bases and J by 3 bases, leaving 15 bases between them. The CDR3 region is CASSLAGGGLKETQYF. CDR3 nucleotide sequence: TGTGCCAGCAGCTTGGCTGGGGGGGGCCTAAAAGAGACCCAGTACTTC.

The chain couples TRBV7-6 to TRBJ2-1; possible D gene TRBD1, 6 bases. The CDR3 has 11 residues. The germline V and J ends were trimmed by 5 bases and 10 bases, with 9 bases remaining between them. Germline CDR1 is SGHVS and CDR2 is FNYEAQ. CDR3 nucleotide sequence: TGTGCCAGCAGCCCAGGACAGGAGCAGTTCTTC. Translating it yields CASSPGQEQFF. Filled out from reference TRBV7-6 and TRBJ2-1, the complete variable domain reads GAGVSQSPRYKVTKRGQDVALRCDPISGHVSLYWYRQALGQGPEFLTYFNYEAQQDKSGLPNDRFSAERPEGSISTLTIQRTEQRDSAMYRCASSPGQEQFFGPGTRLTVL.

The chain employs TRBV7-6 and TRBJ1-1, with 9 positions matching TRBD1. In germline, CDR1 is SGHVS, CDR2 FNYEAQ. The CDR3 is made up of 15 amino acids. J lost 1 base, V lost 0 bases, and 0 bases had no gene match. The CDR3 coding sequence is TGTGCCAGCAGCTTAGCGACAGGGGGGAACACTGAAGCTTTCTTT. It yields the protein CASSLATGGNTEAFF. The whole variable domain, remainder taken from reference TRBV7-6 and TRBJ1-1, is GAGVSQSPRYKVTKRGQDVALRCDPISGHVSLYWYRQALGQGPEFLTYFNYEAQQDKSGLPNDRFSAERPEGSISTLTIQRTEQRDSAMYRCASSLATGGNTEAFFGQGTRLTVV.

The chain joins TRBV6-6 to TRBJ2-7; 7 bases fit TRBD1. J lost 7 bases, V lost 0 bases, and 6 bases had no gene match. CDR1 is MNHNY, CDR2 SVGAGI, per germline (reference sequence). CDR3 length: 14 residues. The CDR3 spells CASSYSGGSGEQYF. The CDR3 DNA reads TGTGCCAGCAGTTACTCAGGGGGCTCGGGAGAGCAGTACTTC.